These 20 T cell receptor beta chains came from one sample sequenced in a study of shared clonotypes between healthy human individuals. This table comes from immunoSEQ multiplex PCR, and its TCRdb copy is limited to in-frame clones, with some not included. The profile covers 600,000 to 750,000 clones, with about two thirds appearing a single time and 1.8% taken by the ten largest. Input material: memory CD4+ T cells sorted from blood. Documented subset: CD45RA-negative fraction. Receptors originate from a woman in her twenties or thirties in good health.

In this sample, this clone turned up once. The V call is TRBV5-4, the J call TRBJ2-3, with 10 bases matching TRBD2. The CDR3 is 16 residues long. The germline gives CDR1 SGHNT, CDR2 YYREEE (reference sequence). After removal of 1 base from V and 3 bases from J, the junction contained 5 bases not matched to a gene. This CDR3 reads CASSLYSSGSTDTQYF. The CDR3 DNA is TGTGCCAGCAGCTTGTATTCTAGCGGGAGTACAGATACGCAGTATTTT. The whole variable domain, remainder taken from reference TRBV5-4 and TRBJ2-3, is ETGVTQSPTHLIKTRGQQVTLRCSSQSGHNTVSWYQQALGQGPQFIFQYYREEENGRGNFPPRFSGLQFPNYSSELNVNALELDDSALYLCASSLYSSGSTDTQYFGPGTRLTVL.

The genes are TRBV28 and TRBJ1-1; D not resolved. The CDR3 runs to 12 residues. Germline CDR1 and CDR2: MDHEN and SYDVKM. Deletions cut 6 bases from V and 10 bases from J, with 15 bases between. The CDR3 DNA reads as TGTGCCAGCAGCCGGGAATCTTTTGGAGCTTTCTTT. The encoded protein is CASSRESFGAFF.

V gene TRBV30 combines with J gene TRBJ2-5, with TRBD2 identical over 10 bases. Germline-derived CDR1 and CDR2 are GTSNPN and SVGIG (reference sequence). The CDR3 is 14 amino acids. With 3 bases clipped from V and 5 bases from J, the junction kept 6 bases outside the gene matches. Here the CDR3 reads CAWSRGLAEETQYF. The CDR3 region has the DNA TGTGCCTGGAGCCGAGGACTAGCGGAGGAGACCCAGTACTTC.

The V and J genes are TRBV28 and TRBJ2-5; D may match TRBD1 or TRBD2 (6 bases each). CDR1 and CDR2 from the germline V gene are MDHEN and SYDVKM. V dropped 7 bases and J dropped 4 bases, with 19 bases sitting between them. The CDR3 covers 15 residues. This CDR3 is CASKNRRGMVETQYF. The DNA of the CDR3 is TGTGCCAGCAAGAACAGGAGGGGGATGGTAGAGACCCAGTACTTC.

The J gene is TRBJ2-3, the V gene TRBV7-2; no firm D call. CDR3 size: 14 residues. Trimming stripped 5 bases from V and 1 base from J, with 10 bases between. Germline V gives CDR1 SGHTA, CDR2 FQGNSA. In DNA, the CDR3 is TGTGCCAGCAGCCCAGACTGGGGCACAGATACGCAGTATTTT. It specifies CASSPDWGTDTQYF.

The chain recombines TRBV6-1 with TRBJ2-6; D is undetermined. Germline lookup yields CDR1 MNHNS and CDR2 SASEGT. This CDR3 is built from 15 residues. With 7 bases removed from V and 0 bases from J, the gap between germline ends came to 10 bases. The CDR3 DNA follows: TGTGCCAGCAAGCCAGGACCCTCTGGGGCCAACGTCCTGACTTTC. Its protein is CASKPGPSGANVLTF.

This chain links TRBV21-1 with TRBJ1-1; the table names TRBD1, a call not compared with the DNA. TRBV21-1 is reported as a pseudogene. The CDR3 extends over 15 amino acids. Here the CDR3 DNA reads TGTGCCAGCAGATGGACAGGGGGGTGGGACACTGAAGCTTTCTTT. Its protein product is CASRWTGGWDTEAFF.

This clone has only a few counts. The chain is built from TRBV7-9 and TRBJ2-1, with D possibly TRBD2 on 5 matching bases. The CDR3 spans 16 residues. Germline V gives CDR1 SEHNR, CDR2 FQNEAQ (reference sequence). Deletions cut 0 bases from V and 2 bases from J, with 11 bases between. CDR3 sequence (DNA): TGTGCCAGCAGCTTAGCCGGCCAGCGGACCTACAATGAGCAGTTCTTC. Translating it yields CASSLAGQRTYNEQFF.

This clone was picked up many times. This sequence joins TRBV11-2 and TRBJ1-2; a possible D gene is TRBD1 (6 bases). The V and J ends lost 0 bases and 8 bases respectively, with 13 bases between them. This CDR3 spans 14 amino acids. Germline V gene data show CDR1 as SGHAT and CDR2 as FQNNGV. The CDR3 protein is CASSLDQGTGGYTF. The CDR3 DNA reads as TGTGCCAGCAGCTTAGATCAGGGGACGGGCGGCTACACCTTC. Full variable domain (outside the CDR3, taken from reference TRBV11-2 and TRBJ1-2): EAGVAQSPRYKIIEKRQSVAFWCNPISGHATLYWYQQILGQGPKLLIQFQNNGVVDDSQLPKDRFSAERLKGVDSTLKIQPAKLEDSAVYLCASSLDQGTGGYTFGSGTRLTVV.

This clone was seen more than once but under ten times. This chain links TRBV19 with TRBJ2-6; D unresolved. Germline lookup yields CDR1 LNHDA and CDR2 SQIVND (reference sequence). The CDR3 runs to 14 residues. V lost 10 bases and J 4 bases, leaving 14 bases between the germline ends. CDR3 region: CATDPGQGANVLTF. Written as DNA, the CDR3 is TGTGCCACCGATCCGGGTCAGGGGGCCAACGTCCTGACTTTC.

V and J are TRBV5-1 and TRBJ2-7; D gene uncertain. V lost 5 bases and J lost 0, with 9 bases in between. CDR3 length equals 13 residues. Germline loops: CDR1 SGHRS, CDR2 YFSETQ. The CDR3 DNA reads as TGCGCCAGCAGTCTCTGGAACTCCTACGAGCAGTACTTC. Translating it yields CASSLWNSYEQYF.

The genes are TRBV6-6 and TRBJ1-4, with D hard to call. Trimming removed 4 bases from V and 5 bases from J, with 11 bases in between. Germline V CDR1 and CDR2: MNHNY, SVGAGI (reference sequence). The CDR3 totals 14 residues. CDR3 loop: CASSSGVRNEKLFF. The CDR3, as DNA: TGTGCCAGCAGTTCCGGAGTTAGGAATGAAAAACTGTTTTTT.

In DNA, the CDR3 is TGTGCCAGCAGCAAGGAAAGGGGAAGACAGGGTCGTGAAAAACTGTTTTTT. It encodes CASSKERGRQGREKLFF. The chain links TRBV7-2 to TRBJ1-4; 7 bases match TRBD1. Trimming took 5 bases from V and 7 from J; bases not matched to a gene: 16. CDR3 length: 17 residues. From germline, CDR1 is SGHTA and CDR2 FQGNSA.

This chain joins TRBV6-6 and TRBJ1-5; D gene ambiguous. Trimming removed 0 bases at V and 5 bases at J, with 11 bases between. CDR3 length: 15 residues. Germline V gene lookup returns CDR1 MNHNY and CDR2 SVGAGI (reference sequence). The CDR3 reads CASSYSRGTHQPQHF. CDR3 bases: TGTGCCAGCAGTTACTCGCGGGGAACCCATCAGCCCCAGCATTTT.

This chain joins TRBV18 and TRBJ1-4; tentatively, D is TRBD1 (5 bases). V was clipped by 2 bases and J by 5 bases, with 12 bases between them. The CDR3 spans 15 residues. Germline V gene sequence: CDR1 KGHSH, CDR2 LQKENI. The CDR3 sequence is CASSPSMGPNEKLFF. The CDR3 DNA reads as TGTGCCAGCTCACCATCAATGGGGCCGAATGAAAAACTGTTTTTT.

This chain's CDR3 is CASSPPGGVFEAFF. The CDR3 DNA reads as TGTGCCAGCAGTCCCCCGGGGGGTGTTTTTGAAGCTTTCTTT. This chain joins TRBV28 and TRBJ1-1; a weak D match, TRBD1 (5 bases). The CDR3 covers 14 residues. In germline, CDR1 is MDHEN, CDR2 SYDVKM. V was cut by 5 bases and J by 7 bases, with 17 bases left in between. Drawing the rest from reference TRBV28 and TRBJ1-1, the complete variable domain is DVKVTQSSRYLVKRTGEKVFLECVQDMDHENMFWYRQDPGLGLRLIYFSYDVKMKEKGDIPEGYSVSREKKERFSLILESASTNQTSMYLCASSPPGGVFEAFFGQGTRLTVV.

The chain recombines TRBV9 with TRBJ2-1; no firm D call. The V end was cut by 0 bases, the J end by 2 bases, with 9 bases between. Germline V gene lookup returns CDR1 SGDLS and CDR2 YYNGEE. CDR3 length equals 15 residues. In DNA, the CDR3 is TGTGCCAGCAGCGTAGATGGGGTAACCTACAATGAGCAGTTCTTC. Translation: CASSVDGVTYNEQFF.

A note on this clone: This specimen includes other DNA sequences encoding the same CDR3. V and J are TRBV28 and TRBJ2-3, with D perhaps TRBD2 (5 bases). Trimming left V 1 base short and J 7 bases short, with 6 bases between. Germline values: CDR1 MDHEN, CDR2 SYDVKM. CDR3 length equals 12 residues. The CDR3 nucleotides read TGTGCCAGCAGTTTATCCGGGAATACGCAGTATTTT. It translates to CASSLSGNTQYF.

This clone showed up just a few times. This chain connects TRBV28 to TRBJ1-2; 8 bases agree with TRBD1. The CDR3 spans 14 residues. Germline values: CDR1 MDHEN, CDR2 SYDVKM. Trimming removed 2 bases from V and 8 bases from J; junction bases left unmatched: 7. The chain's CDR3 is CASSLTQGAWGYTF. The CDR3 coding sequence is TGTGCCAGCAGTTTAACCCAGGGGGCGTGGGGCTACACCTTC.

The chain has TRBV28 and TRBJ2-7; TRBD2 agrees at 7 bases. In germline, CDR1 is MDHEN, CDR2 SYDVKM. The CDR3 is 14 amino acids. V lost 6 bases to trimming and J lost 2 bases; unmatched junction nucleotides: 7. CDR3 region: CASRTTGGPYEQYF. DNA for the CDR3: TGTGCCAGCAGGACAACGGGAGGACCCTACGAGCAGTACTTC.